Shown below are 3 T cell receptor beta chains from a single sample sequenced in a study of T cells in Graves' hyperthyroidism and ophthalmopathy (dated by TCRdb to between 2018 and 2021). The method behind the library was multiplex PCR. These reads were obtained on an Illumina HiSeq 2000. The TCR beta CDR3 regions were amplified from RNA transcripts. The first round of RT-PCR for the TCR CDR3 was performed with the HTBI primer set and the Qiagen OneStep RT-PCR kit. The public reads were run again by TCRdb, first through fastp at Q25 and then through MiXCR, and only productive beta chains were kept. Each entry merges the rows of one CDR3 protein and shows their most common DNA and genes. The table for this sample lists 250,000 to 300,000 distinct CDR3 sequences; about 14% of them were counted only once. The ten top clones hold roughly 7.5% of the sample. Sample: blood. These receptors originate from a woman aged 30 to 39 with Graves' hyperthyroidism that later progressed to Graves' ophthalmopathy.

This clonotype was seen ten or more times. The chain recombines TRBV2 with TRBJ2-1; no reliable D call. The CDR3 is 14 residues long. V was trimmed by 3 bases and J by 4 bases, leaving 10 bases between them. Germline assignment: CDR1 SNHLY and CDR2 FYNNEI. CDR3 loop: CASSDEAVYNEQFF. In DNA form, the CDR3 reads TGTGCCAGCAGTGACGAGGCAGTATACAATGAGCAGTTCTTC.

This clonotype has ten or more counts. The chain employs TRBV20-1 and TRBJ1-5; D may be TRBD1 (5 bases). The V end was cut by 4 bases, the J end by 3 bases, with 13 bases between. The CDR3 has 14 residues. The germline V gene encodes CDR1 DFQATT and CDR2 SNEGSKA (reference sequence). CDR3 in DNA: TGCAGTGCTATCACCGGGACGGTCAATCAGCCCCAGCATTTT. Amino acids: CSAITGTVNQPQHF.

The chain has TRBV7-9 and TRBJ2-3; a possible D gene is TRBD1 (5 bases). V gave up 4 bases and J gave up 5 bases, with 16 bases separating them. The CDR3 runs to 15 residues. The germline V gene encodes CDR1 SEHNR and CDR2 FQNEAQ (reference sequence). CDR3 bases: TGTGCCAGCAGCTCAACAGGTGCCAGGAGAGATACGCAGTATTTT. This translates into CASSSTGARRDTQYF.